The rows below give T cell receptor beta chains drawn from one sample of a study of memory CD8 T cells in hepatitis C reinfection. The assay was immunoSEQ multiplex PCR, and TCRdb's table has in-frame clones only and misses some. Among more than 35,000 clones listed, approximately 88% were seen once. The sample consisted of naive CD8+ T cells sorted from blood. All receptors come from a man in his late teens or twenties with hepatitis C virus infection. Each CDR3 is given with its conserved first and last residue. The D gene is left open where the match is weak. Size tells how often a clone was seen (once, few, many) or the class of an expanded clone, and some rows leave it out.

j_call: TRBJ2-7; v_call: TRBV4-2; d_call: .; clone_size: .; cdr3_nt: TGTGCCAGCAGCCAAGAAAAACTAGGGTACGAGCAGTACTTC; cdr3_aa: CASSQEKLGYEQYF
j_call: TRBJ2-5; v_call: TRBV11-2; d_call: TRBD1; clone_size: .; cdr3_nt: TGTGCCAGCAGCCATGGGACAGGGTTAGAGACCCAGTACTTC; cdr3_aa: CASSHGTGLETQYF
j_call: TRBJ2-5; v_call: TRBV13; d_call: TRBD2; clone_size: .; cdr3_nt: TGTGCCAGCAGCTTGGGACTAGCGGGTTCGGGGACCCAGTACTTC; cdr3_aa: CASSLGLAGSGTQYF
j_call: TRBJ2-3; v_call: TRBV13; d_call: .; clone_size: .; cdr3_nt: TGTGCCAGCAGGGAGCCCACGACAGATACGCAGTATTTT; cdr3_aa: CASREPTTDTQYF
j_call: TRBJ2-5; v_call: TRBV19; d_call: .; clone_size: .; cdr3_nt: TGTGCCAGTAGTAGGAGTCCCCAAGAGACCCAGTACTTC; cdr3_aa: CASSRSPQETQYF
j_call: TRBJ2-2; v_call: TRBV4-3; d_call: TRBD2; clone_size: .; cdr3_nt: TGCGCCAGCAGCCCGGGACTAGCGAACACCGGGGAGCTGTTTTTT; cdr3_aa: CASSPGLANTGELFF
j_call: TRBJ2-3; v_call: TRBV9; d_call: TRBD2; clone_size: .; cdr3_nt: TGTGCCAGCAGCGTAGAGACTAGCGGGAGCCCAGATACGCAGTATTTT; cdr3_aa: CASSVETSGSPDTQYF
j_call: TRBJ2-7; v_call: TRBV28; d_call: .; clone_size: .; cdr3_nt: TGTGCCAGCAGAGGTGTTGAGTATGCGGATACTTCCTACGAGCAGTACTTC; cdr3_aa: CASRGVEYADTSYEQYF
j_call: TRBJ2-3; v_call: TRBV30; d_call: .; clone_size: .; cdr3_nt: TGTGCCTGGGCCCAGGGCAGGTCCATGGATACGCAGTATTTT; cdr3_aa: CAWAQGRSMDTQYF
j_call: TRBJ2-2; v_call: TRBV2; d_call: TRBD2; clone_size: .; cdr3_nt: TGTGCCAGCAGTGGGAAGACTAGCGACTACACCGGGGAGCTGTTTTTT; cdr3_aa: CASSGKTSDYTGELFF
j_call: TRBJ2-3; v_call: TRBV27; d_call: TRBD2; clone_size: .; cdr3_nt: TGTGCCAGCAGTTACGCGGGAGGGCCTTTTTTACATACGCAGTATTTT; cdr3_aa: CASSYAGGPFLHTQYF
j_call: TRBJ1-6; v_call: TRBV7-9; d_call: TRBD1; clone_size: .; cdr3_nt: TGTGCCAGCAGCTCGGACAGGATCGATTCACCCCTCCACTTT; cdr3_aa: CASSSDRIDSPLHF
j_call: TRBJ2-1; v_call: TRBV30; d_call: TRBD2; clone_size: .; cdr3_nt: TGTGCCTGGTCTCAGAGCGGGGGGGCCTTCAATGAGCAGTTCTTC; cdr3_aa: CAWSQSGGAFNEQFF
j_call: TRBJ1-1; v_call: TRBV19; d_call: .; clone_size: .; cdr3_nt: TGTGCCAGTAGGATGGAATGGGCAGGGATGAACACTGAAGCTTTCTTT; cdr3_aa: CASRMEWAGMNTEAFF
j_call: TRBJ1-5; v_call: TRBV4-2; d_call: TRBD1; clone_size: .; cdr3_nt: TGTGCCAGCAGCACTTGGACAGGAAGGAGCAATCAGCCCCAGCATTTT; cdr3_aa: CASSTWTGRSNQPQHF
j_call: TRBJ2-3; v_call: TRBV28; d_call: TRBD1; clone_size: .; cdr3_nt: TGTGCCAGTGGGGAGACAGGGGATACGCAGTATTTT; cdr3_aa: CASGETGDTQYF
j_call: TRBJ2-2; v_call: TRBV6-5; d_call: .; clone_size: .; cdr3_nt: TGTGCCAGCCTTATACAGATCGGGGAGCTGTTTTTT; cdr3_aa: CASLIQIGELFF
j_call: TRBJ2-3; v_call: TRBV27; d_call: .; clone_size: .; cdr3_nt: TGTGCCAGCAGTTACTCTAGCACAGATACGCAGTATTTT; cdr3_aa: CASSYSSTDTQYF
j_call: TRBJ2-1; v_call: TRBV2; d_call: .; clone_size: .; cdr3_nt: TGTGCCAGCAGCGCCGGGTTCGACAATGAGCAGTTCTTC; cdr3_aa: CASSAGFDNEQFF
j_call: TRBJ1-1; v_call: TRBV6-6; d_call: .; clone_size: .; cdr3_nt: TGTGCCAGCAGGACAGGATACACTGAAGCTTTCTTT; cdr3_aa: CASRTGYTEAFF
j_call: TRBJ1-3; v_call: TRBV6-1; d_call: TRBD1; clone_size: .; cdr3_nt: TGTGCCAGCAGCGACCCGACAGGGGCTGGAAACACCATATATTTT; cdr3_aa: CASSDPTGAGNTIYF
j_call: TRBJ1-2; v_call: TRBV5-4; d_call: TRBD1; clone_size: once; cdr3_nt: TGTGCCAGCAGCCCACGGACAGGGTACGGCTACACCTTC; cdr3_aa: CASSPRTGYGYTF
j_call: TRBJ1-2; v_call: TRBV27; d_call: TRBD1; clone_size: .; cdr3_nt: TGTGCCAGCAGTTCCCCCGGGACAGGGGAGGCTGGCTACACCTTC; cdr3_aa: CASSSPGTGEAGYTF
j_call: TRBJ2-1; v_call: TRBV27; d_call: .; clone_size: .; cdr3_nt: TGTGCCAGCAGCCAAGGCGCAGGGTGGAGCTCCTACAATGAGCAGTTCTTC; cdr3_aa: CASSQGAGWSSYNEQFF
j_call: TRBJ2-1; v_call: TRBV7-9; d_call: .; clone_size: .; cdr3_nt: TGTGCCAGCCAAATCGGGGAATCCAATGAGCAGTTCTTC; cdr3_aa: CASQIGESNEQFF
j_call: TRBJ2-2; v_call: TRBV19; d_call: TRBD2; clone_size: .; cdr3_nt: TGTGCCAGTAGTTCCCGGACTAGCGGGAGCACCGGGGAGCTGTTTTTT; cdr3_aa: CASSSRTSGSTGELFF
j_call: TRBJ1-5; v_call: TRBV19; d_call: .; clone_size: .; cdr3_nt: TGTGCCAGTACGACACAAAGCAATCAGCCCCAGCATTTT; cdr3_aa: CASTTQSNQPQHF
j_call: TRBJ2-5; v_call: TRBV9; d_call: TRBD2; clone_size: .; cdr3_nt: TGTGCCAGCAGCGTAGGAGGCGGGGGGGGACAAGAGACCCAGTACTTC; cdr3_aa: CASSVGGGGGQETQYF
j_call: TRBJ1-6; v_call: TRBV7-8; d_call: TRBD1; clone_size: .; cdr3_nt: TGTGCCAGCAGCTCGCCTCTGACCGGGACAGGGGCCAATTCACCCCTCCACTTT; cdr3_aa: CASSSPLTGTGANSPLHF
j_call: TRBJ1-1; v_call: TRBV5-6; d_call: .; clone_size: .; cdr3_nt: TGTGCCAGCAGCTTGGCCTCGGGGAATGAAGCTTTCTTT; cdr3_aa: CASSLASGNEAFF
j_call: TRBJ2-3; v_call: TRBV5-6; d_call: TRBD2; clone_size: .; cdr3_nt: TGTGCCAGCAGCCCCTCTAGCGGTCCAGATACGCAGTATTTT; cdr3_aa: CASSPSSGPDTQYF
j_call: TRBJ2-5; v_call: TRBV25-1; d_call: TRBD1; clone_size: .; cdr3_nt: TGTGCCAGCAGTGAGGGACAGGGTCGGGAGACCCAGTACTTC; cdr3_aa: CASSEGQGRETQYF